The rows below give T cell receptor beta chains drawn from one sample of a study of T cell repertoires in cytomegalovirus infection. TCRdb used MiXCR to reprocess the reads, holding one entry per CDR3 protein. Of fewer than 300,000 distinct CDR3 sequences listed, about a quarter are singletons. The specimen was PBMCs. These receptors all stem from a human donor in good health (CMV status not recorded). Some clones in this sample may be carry-over from other donors' samples. Both conserved end residues are part of each CDR3. Fields, in order: J gene, V gene, clone size, D gene, CDR3 DNA, CDR3 protein. D genes are given only for firm matches. A clone size is listed for some rows: how often the clone was seen (once, few, many), or a class if it is expanded.

TRBJ2-5 | TRBV6-1 | few | TRBD1 | TGTGCCAGCAGGACCAGACAGGGGCGCCAAGAGACCCAGTACTTC | CASRTRQGRQETQYF
TRBJ1-1 | TRBV28 | many | TRBD1 | TGTGCCAGCAGTTTATATACCGGGACAGGGAACACTGAAGCTTTCTTT | CASSLYTGTGNTEAFF
TRBJ2-7 | TRBV6-5 | NA | TRBD2 | TGTGCCAGCAGTCGCGGGAGGGGACTACGAGAGCAGTACTTC | CASSRGRGLREQYF
TRBJ2-7 | TRBV7-2 | few | NA | TGTGCCAGCAGCTTAAGGATTGGGGGTGGCTACGAGCAGTACTTC | CASSLRIGGGYEQYF
TRBJ2-3 | TRBV20-1 | once | NA | TGCAGTGCCAAACCCACTAGCACAGATACGCAGTATTTT | CSAKPTSTDTQYF
TRBJ1-1 | TRBV19 | NA | NA | TGTGCCAGTACTACAGGGTATACTGAAGCTTTCTTT | CASTTGYTEAFF
TRBJ1-2 | TRBV12-3/TRBV12-4 | NA | NA | TGTGCCAGCAGTTCCCTGACACCTAACTATGGCTACACCTTC | CASSSLTPNYGYTF
TRBJ2-1 | TRBV10-3 | many | TRBD2 | TGTGCCATCAGTGAGTCGACTAGCGCCTACTACAATGAGCAGTTCTTC | CAISESTSAYYNEQFF
TRBJ2-5 | TRBV7-8 | many | NA | TGTGCCAGCAGCCGTCGAGACTCACAGACCCAGTACTTC | CASSRRDSQTQYF
TRBJ2-7 | TRBV10-3 | few | TRBD1 | TGTGCCATCACCGACGGGGCCCGGACAGGGTTATTCGAGCAGTACTTC | CAITDGARTGLFEQYF
TRBJ2-7 | TRBV7-2 | many | NA | TGTGCCAGCAGCTCCTCTGGGGGAGCAGGCACTTCCTACGAGCAGTACTTC | CASSSSGGAGTSYEQYF
TRBJ2-1 | TRBV28 | few | NA | TGTGCCAGCAGTTTCTCGGGGGCGTACAATGAGCAGTTCTTC | CASSFSGAYNEQFF
TRBJ2-1 | TRBV7-2 | many | NA | TGTGCCAGCAGCCTGTTTCTAGCGTCCAATGAGCAGTTCTTC | CASSLFLASNEQFF
TRBJ2-3 | TRBV10-3 | few | NA | TGTGCCATCAGTGTGCGGGTTAGCACAGATACGCAGTATTTT | CAISVRVSTDTQYF
TRBJ2-3 | TRBV7-2 | NA | NA | TGTGCCAGCAGCTCGGTCGCGGGGGCAGGGGATACGCAGTATTTT | CASSSVAGAGDTQYF
TRBJ2-7 | TRBV12-3/TRBV12-4 | few | NA | TGTGCCAGCAGTTTTCACAGTGGGTACGAGCAGTACTTC | CASSFHSGYEQYF
TRBJ2-7 | TRBV15 | few | NA | TGTGCCACTGCAAGGGGGAGCTCCTACGAGCAGTACTTC | CATARGSSYEQYF
TRBJ2-3 | TRBV20-1 | few | TRBD2 | TGCAGTGCTTCTCGACTAGCGGGACCCACAGATACGCAGTATTTT | CSASRLAGPTDTQYF
TRBJ1-3 | TRBV28 | NA | NA | TGTGCCAGCAGGCCCCAGGGCTACTCTGGAAACACCATATATTTT | CASRPQGYSGNTIYF
TRBJ2-5 | TRBV28 | few | NA | TGTGCCAGCAGAAATCCAGGGAACCAAGAGACCCAGTACTTC | CASRNPGNQETQYF
TRBJ2-7 | TRBV6-6 | few | TRBD1 | TGTGCCAGCTCACGACAGGGAGACTACGAGCAGTACTTC | CASSRQGDYEQYF
TRBJ2-1 | TRBV14 | NA | NA | TGTGCCAGCAGCCAGGCCCCATTGGATGAGCAGTTCTTC | CASSQAPLDEQFF
TRBJ2-7 | TRBV7-9 | few | TRBD2 | TGTGCCAGCAGCCGACTGACTAGCGGCTCCTACGAGCAGTACTTC | CASSRLTSGSYEQYF
TRBJ2-7 | TRBV5-1 | NA | NA | TGCGCCAGCAGCTTGGAATTGGGCTACGAGCAGTACTTC | CASSLELGYEQYF
TRBJ2-5 | TRBV29-1 | NA | TRBD2 | TGCAGCGTCCGAGCGGGGCAAGAGACCCAGTACTTC | CSVRAGQETQYF
TRBJ2-2 | TRBV5-1 | few | NA | TGCGCCAGCAGCTTGGAAGGGGTCGCCGGGGAGCTGTTTTTT | CASSLEGVAGELFF
TRBJ2-1 | TRBV29-1 | NA | NA | TGCAGCGTTGACAGGGGCGATGAGCAGTTCTTC | CSVDRGDEQFF
TRBJ2-1 | TRBV25-1 | NA | TRBD2 | TGTGCCAGCAGTGACCTGGGACTAGCTGGCAATGAGCAGTTCTTC | CASSDLGLAGNEQFF
TRBJ2-5 | TRBV5-1 | few | TRBD2 | TGCGCCAGCAGCAGCGGGGAATGGTTAGAGACCCAGTACTTC | CASSSGEWLETQYF
TRBJ1-1 | TRBV11-2 | few | NA | TGTGCCAGCAGCTTAGAGACAGCGAACACTGAAGCTTTCTTT | CASSLETANTEAFF
TRBJ1-1 | TRBV6-2/TRBV6-3 | few | NA | TGTGCCAGCAGTTACAAACAGGGTAGCCTGAACACTGAAGCTTTCTTT | CASSYKQGSLNTEAFF
TRBJ2-1 | TRBV5-6 | few | NA | TGTGCCAGCAGCACCCTAGAGAATGAGCAGTTCTTC | CASSTLENEQFF
TRBJ2-2 | TRBV20-1 | few | NA | TGCAGTGCTAGTAGCGGCCAGGGGCAATGGGGGGAGCTGTTTTTT | CSASSGQGQWGELFF
TRBJ2-7 | TRBV7-9 | few | NA | TGTGCCAGCAGCTCCCGGCACCTTCCGGACGAGCAGTACTTC | CASSSRHLPDEQYF
TRBJ1-1 | TRBV7-9 | many | NA | TGTGCCAGCAGCCCCGTTATCGCGAGGGAGGGCATGAACACTGAAGCTTTCTTT | CASSPVIAREGMNTEAFF
TRBJ1-5 | TRBV6-1 | NA | TRBD1 | TGTGCCAGCAGAACCCAACCACAGGGGGCTGGCAATCAGCCCCAGCATTTT | CASRTQPQGAGNQPQHF
TRBJ2-5 | TRBV9 | NA | TRBD2 | TGTGCCAGCAGCGTAGGGAGGACTAGGCTCCTGGAGACCCAGTACTTC | CASSVGRTRLLETQYF
TRBJ1-1 | TRBV7-2 | NA | NA | TGTGCCAGCAGCTTAGGGGGGGCGCGGGGGCTGAACACTGAAGCTTTCTTT | CASSLGGARGLNTEAFF
TRBJ2-1 | TRBV28 | few | TRBD2 | TGTGCCAGCAACCTCTTTAGCGGGGGTGAGCAGTTCTTC | CASNLFSGGEQFF
TRBJ2-1 | TRBV7-2 | many | TRBD2 | TGTGCCATCGAAGCTGCGGGAGTGAGGAATGAGCAGTTCTTC | CAIEAAGVRNEQFF
TRBJ1-2 | TRBV27 | few | NA | TGTGCCAGCAGTTTATTTCGGGGTGGTGGCTACACCTTC | CASSLFRGGGYTF
TRBJ2-1 | TRBV18 | NA | TRBD2 | TGTGCCAGCTCACCAAGAACGCATATGGGACTAGCGGGAGGCAGCTCCTACAATGAGCAGTTCTTC | CASSPRTHMGLAGGSSYNEQFF
TRBJ2-2 | TRBV12-3/TRBV12-4 | NA | NA | TGTGCCAGCAGTTTTGGGGGCATCACCGGGGAGCTGTTTTTT | CASSFGGITGELFF
TRBJ2-1 | TRBV7-9 | NA | NA | TGTGCCAGCAGCGCCTCCAGCCATGAGCAGTTCTTC | CASSASSHEQFF
TRBJ2-7 | TRBV19 | few | NA | TGTGCCAGTAGCGGGGACGCGACTTACGAGCAGTACTTC | CASSGDATYEQYF
TRBJ1-1 | TRBV7-3 | NA | NA | TGTGCCAGCAGCTTAAACAGGGATTTGGGCACTGAAGCTTTCTTT | CASSLNRDLGTEAFF
TRBJ1-5 | TRBV30 | few | TRBD1 | TGTGCCTGGAGTGCGGACAGGAGCAATGATCAGCCCCAGCATTTT | CAWSADRSNDQPQHF
TRBJ2-2 | TRBV5-1 | NA | TRBD2 | TGCGCCAGCAGCTGGACTAGCGATCGGACCGGGGAGCTGTTTTTT | CASSWTSDRTGELFF
TRBJ1-5 | TRBV28 | NA | NA | TGTGCCAGCAGTTCCCCTCAGGGGCGGAATCAGCCCCAGCATTTT | CASSSPQGRNQPQHF
TRBJ1-3 | TRBV6-6 | few | TRBD1 | TGTGCCAGCAGGACAGGGGTTGGAAACACCATATATTTT | CASRTGVGNTIYF
TRBJ2-5 | TRBV7-8 | many | NA | TGTGCCAGCAGCAGACGGACCAAGCAAGAGACCCAGTACTTC | CASSRRTKQETQYF
TRBJ2-6 | TRBV6-2/TRBV6-3 | NA | NA | TGTGCCAGCACCAGGGTAACTGGGGCCAACGTCCTGACTTTC | CASTRVTGANVLTF
TRBJ2-5 | TRBV28 | NA | NA | TGTGCCAGCAGTTTTTTGGACAGTCCTCAAGAGACCCAGTACTTC | CASSFLDSPQETQYF